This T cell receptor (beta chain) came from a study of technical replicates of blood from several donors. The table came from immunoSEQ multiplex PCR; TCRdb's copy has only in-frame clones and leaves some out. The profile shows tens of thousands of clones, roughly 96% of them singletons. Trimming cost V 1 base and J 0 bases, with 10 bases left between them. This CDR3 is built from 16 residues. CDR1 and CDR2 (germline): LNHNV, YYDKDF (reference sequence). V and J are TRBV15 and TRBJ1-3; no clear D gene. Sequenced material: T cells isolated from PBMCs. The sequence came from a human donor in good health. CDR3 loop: CATSRAPSRSGNTIYF. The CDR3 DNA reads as TGTGCCACCAGCAGAGCGCCGAGTCGCTCTGGAAACACCATATATTTT. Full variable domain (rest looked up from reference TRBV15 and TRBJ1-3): DAMVIQNPRYQVTQFGKPVTLSCSQTLNHNVMYWYQQKSSQAPKLLFHYYDKDFNNEADTPDNFQSRRPNTSFCFLDIRSPGLGDTAMYLCATSRAPSRSGNTIYFGEGSWLTVV.